This passage covers 15 T cell receptor beta chains from one sample sequenced in a study of T cells in tuberculosis (dated by TCRdb to the late 2010s). The library was prepared using the immunoSEQ multiplex PCR assay. In TCRdb, the immuneACCESS table is reduced to in-frame sequences with V and J assigned. These tables do not hold every clone; where another copy was compared, an unresolved V gene accounts for under half, and the others remain unexplained. The sample contains 55,000 to 65,000 clones, about four fifths of them found a single time. The ten top clones hold around 13% of the sample. After being thawed and rested overnight, PBMC were stained with GMM-loaded CD1B tetramer, a Live/Dead dye and anti-CD3, and were then sorted on a FACS Aria II. C32 glucose monomycolate purified from Rhodococcus equi was loaded onto CD1B tetramers. The sequenced sample was CD1b-GMM tetramer-negative cells sorted from PBMCs. According to the study, the label for this sample's cell subset or site signals: T cells not binding CD1B-GMM tetramer, sorted from same donor. These receptors were collected from an adult woman with latent tuberculosis.

V gene TRBV27 combines with J gene TRBJ2-7; TRBD2 matches at 7 bases. Trimming removed 2 bases from V and 2 bases from J; junction bases left unmatched: 3. CDR1 and CDR2 from the germline V gene are MNHEY and SMNVEV (reference sequence). This CDR3 spans 14 amino acids. The CDR3 DNA is TGTGCCAGCAGTTTAGTTGGGACTACCTACGAGCAGTACTTC. It yields the protein CASSLVGTTYEQYF.

The gene calls are TRBV4-1 and TRBJ2-5; 10 bases are a match to TRBD2. Trimming took 1 base from V and 5 from J; bases not matched to a gene: 13. Germline-derived CDR1 and CDR2 are MGHRA and YSYEKL. The length of the CDR3 is 18 residues. This CDR3 is CASSQAEGAGGPYETQYF. CDR3 DNA: TGCGCCAGCAGCCAAGCCGAGGGAGCGGGAGGGCCCTACGAGACCCAGTACTTC.

V is TRBV5-8 and J is TRBJ1-1, with no clear D. Looked up from germline, CDR1 is SGHTS and CDR2 is YDEGEE. The CDR3 contains 12 residues. The ends were cut back, 1 base at V and 11 bases at J, with 12 bases in the middle. CDR3 in amino acids: CASSLYIQMAFF. CDR3 DNA: TGTGCCAGCAGCTTGTATATACAGATGGCTTTCTTT.

The chain has TRBV5-1 and TRBJ1-6, with TRBD1 matching 7 bases. Trimming cost V 3 bases and J 5 bases; bases outside gene matches: 5. This CDR3 has 15 amino acids. Germline CDR1 SGHRS, CDR2 YFSETQ. The CDR3 nucleotides are TGCGCCAGCAGCTCACTAGGACAGGATAATTCACCCCTCCACTTT. Protein sequence: CASSSLGQDNSPLHF. Based on the CDR3 plus reference TRBV5-1 and TRBJ1-6, the full variable domain is KAGVTQTPRYLIKTRGQQVTLSCSPISGHRSVSWYQQTPGQGLQFLFEYFSETQRNKGNFPGRFSGRQFSNSRSEMNVSTLELGDSALYLCASSSLGQDNSPLHFGNGTRLTVT.

This chain connects TRBV6-5 to TRBJ1-3; no reliable D call. The CDR3 contains 14 residues. V lost 6 bases to trimming and J lost 4 bases, with 13 bases between them. Per germline, CDR1 MNHEY and CDR2 SVGAGI. The CDR3 region is CASSLRVGGNTIYF. The CDR3, as DNA: TGTGCCAGCAGCCTCCGGGTAGGCGGAAACACCATATATTTT.

The chain uses TRBV28 and TRBJ1-3; D gene uncertain. Germline lookup yields CDR1 MDHEN and CDR2 SYDVKM. The V and J ends lost 8 bases and 7 bases respectively, with 24 bases between them. This CDR3 has 16 residues. The CDR3 loop is CASLPNRGKKPNTIYF. In nucleotides, the CDR3 is TGTGCCAGCTTACCCAACCGGGGTAAAAAGCCGAACACCATATATTTT. The full variable domain, its missing parts supplied by reference TRBV28 and TRBJ1-3, is DVKVTQSSRYLVKRTGEKVFLECVQDMDHENMFWYRQDPGLGLRLIYFSYDVKMKEKGDIPEGYSVSREKKERFSLILESASTNQTSMYLCASLPNRGKKPNTIYFGEGSWLTVV.

This clone was seen once. The rearrangement joins TRBV19 to TRBJ2-7; D is ambiguous. CDR3 size: 13 residues. Germline V gives CDR1 LNHDA, CDR2 SQIVND (reference sequence). The ends were cut back, 5 bases at V and 1 base at J, with 9 bases in the middle. The CDR3 nucleotides are TGTGCCAGTAGTTTCAGTCTTTCCTACGAGCAGTACTTC. This gives the protein CASSFSLSYEQYF.

This chain joins TRBV27 and TRBJ2-5; 7 bases line up with TRBD2. V lost 3 bases and J lost 0; bases outside the gene matches: 10. This CDR3 is built from 17 residues. The germline gives CDR1 MNHEY, CDR2 SMNVEV (reference sequence). The CDR3 DNA reads TGTGCCAGCAGTTTCTTGACTTGGGGGGGGTACCAAGAGACCCAGTACTTC. The encoded protein is CASSFLTWGGYQETQYF.

The V and J genes are TRBV29-1 and TRBJ1-1; tentatively, D is TRBD1 (5 bases). V lost 7 bases, J lost 1 base, and 25 bases lay in between. Germline CDR1 is SQVTM and CDR2 is ANQGSEA. CDR3 length: 17 residues. This chain's CDR3 is CSAWGGSLGIRNTEAFF. The DNA for the CDR3 is TGCAGCGCTTGGGGGGGTAGTCTGGGGATCCGGAACACTGAAGCTTTCTTT.

This chain joins TRBV4-2 and TRBJ1-2, with TRBD1 identical over 10 bases. With V trimmed by 3 bases and J by 5 bases, 21 bases remained unmatched. CDR1 and CDR2 (germline): LGHNA, YNFKEQ. The CDR3 totals 20 residues. The CDR3 loop is CASSHPKTGLDRGYWYGYTF. CDR3 nucleotides: TGTGCCAGCAGCCACCCGAAAACGGGTCTGGACAGGGGGTATTGGTATGGCTACACCTTC.

The gene calls are TRBV7-8 and TRBJ2-5; 12 bases agree with TRBD2. CDR1 and CDR2 (germline): SGHVS, FQNEAQ. CDR3 length: 15 amino acids. V lost 5 bases to trimming and J lost 4 bases; unmatched junction nucleotides: 5. DNA for the CDR3: TGTGCCAGCAGCCCTAGCGGGAGGGTGAGAGAGACCCAGTACTTC. This sequence encodes CASSPSGRVRETQYF.

Concerning this clone: One end of the junction is discordant with germline, which a read error may explain. V usage is TRBV7-9 and J usage is TRBJ2-1; the D gene is possibly TRBD2 (6 bases). Germline CDR1 and CDR2: SEHNR and FQNEAQ (reference sequence). This CDR3 has 14 residues. CDR3 in DNA: TGTGCCAGCAGCTTAGGCTCACTAGGAGCCGGAGGGATCTTC. Protein product: CASSLGSLGAGGIF.

As regards this clone: One end of the junction is discordant with germline, which a read error may explain. The CDR3 region is CASSFRDRDRGEQCF. CDR3 sequence (DNA): TGTGCCAGCAGTTTTCGGGACAGGGACCGTGGGGAGCAGTGCTTC. The chain has TRBV28 and TRBJ2-7, with 9 bases identical to TRBD1. The germline gives CDR1 MDHEN, CDR2 SYDVKM. The CDR3 extends over 15 amino acids. Variable domain in full (rest from reference TRBV28 and TRBJ2-7): DVKVTQSSRYLVKRTGEKVFLECVQDMDHENMFWYRQDPGLGLRLIYFSYDVKMKEKGDIPEGYSVSREKKERFSLILESASTNQTSMYLCASSFRDRDRGEQCFGPGTRLTVT.

The chain uses TRBV27 and TRBJ2-3; 8 nucleotides align to TRBD2. V lost 4 bases and J lost 5; bases outside the gene matches: 17. This CDR3 is 18 amino acids long. In germline, CDR1 is MNHEY, CDR2 SMNVEV (reference sequence). The CDR3 bases are TGTGCCAGCAGTTCCTCGGGGGGGGCGGGGACCCAAGGAGATACGCAGTATTTT. Translated, it gives CASSSSGGAGTQGDTQYF.

This chain connects TRBV19 to TRBJ2-5; D gene unclear. Per the germline V gene, CDR1 is LNHDA and CDR2 is SQIVND (reference sequence). The CDR3 consists of 14 residues. The V end lost 2 bases, the J end lost 2 bases, and 9 bases lay between the germline ends. The CDR3 spells CASSILSGQETQYF. In DNA form, the CDR3 reads TGTGCCAGTAGTATACTTTCAGGACAAGAGACCCAGTACTTC.